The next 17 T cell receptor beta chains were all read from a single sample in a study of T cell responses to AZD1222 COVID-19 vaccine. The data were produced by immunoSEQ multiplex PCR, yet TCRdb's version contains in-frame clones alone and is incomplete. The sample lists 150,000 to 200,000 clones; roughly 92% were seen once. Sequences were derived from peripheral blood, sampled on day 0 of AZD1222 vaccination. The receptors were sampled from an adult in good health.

DNA of the CDR3: TGTGCCACCAGTGACCCGGGACAGGGCCAGGGCTACACCTTC. Encoded protein: CATSDPGQGQGYTF. The rearrangement uses TRBV24-1 and TRBJ1-2; 9 nucleotides line up with TRBD1. CDR1 is KGHDR, CDR2 SFDVKD, per germline. The ends lost 4 bases at V and 8 bases at J; junction bases unmatched: 7. The CDR3 consists of 14 residues.

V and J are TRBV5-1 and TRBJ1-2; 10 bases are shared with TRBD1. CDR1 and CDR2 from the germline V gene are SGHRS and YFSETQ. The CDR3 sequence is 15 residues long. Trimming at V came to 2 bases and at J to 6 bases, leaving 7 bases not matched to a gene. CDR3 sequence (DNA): TGCGCCAGCAGCTTCGAAGGACAGGGGGTGGATGGCTACACCTTC. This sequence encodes CASSFEGQGVDGYTF.

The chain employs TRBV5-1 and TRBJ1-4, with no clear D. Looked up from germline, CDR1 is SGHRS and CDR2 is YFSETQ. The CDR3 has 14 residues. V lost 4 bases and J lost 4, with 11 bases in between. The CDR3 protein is CASSQRALNEKLFF. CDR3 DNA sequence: TGCGCCAGCAGCCAAAGGGCTCTTAATGAAAAACTGTTTTTT. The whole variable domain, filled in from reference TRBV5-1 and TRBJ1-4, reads KAGVTQTPRYLIKTRGQQVTLSCSPISGHRSVSWYQQTPGQGLQFLFEYFSETQRNKGNFPGRFSGRQFSNSRSEMNVSTLELGDSALYLCASSQRALNEKLFFGSGTQLSVL.

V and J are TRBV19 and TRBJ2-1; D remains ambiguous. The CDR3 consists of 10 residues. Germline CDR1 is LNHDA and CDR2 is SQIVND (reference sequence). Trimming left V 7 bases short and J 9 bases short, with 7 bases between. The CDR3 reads CASMGPEQFF. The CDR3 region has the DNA TGTGCCAGTATGGGCCCTGAGCAGTTCTTC. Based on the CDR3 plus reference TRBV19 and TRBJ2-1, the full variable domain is DGGITQSPKYLFRKEGQNVTLSCEQNLNHDAMYWYRQDPGQGLRLIYYSQIVNDFQKGDIAEGYSVSREKKESFPLTVTSAQKNPTAFYLCASMGPEQFFGPGTRLTVL.

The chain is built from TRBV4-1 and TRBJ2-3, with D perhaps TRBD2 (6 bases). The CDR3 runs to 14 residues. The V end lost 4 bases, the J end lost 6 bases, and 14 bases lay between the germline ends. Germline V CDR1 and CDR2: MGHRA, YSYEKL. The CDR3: CASSRVPSVDTQYF. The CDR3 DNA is TGCGCCAGCAGCCGAGTCCCTAGCGTTGATACGCAGTATTTT.

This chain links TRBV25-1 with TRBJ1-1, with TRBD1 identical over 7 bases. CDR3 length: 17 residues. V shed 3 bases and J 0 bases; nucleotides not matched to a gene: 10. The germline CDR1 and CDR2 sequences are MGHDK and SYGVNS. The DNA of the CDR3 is TGTGCCAGCAGTGACGCTGGTTGGGGACAGTTGAACACTGAAGCTTTCTTT. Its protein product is CASSDAGWGQLNTEAFF. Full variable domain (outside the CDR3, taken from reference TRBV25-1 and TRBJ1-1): EADIYQTPRYLVIGTGKKITLECSQTMGHDKMYWYQQDPGMELHLIHYSYGVNSTEKGDLSSESTVSRIRTEHFPLTLESARPSHTSQYLCASSDAGWGQLNTEAFFGQGTRLTVV.

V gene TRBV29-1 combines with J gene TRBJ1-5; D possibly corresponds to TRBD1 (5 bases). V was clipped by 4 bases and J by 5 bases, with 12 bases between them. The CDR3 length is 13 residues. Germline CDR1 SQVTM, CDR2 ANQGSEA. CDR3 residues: CSVGVDTYQPQHF. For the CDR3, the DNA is TGCAGCGTTGGAGTGGACACCTATCAGCCCCAGCATTTT.

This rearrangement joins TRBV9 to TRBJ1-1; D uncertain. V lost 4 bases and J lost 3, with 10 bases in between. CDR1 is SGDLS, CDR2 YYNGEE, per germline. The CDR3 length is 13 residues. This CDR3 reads CASSPGSDTEAFF. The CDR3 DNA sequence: TGTGCCAGCAGCCCCGGGAGTGACACTGAAGCTTTCTTT.

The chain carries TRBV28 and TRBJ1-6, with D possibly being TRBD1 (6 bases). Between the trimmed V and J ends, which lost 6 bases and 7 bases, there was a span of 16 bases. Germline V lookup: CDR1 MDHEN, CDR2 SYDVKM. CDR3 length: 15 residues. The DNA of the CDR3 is TGTGCCAGCAGGATACAGGGTTTTAGCAATTCACCCCTCCACTTT. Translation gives CASRIQGFSNSPLHF.

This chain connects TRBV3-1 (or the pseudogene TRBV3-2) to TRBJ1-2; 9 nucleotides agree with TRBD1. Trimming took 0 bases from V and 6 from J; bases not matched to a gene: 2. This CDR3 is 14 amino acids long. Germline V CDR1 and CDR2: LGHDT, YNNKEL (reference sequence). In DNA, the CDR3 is TGTGCCAGCAGCCAAGAGGGACAGGGAAATGGCTACACCTTC. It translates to CASSQEGQGNGYTF.

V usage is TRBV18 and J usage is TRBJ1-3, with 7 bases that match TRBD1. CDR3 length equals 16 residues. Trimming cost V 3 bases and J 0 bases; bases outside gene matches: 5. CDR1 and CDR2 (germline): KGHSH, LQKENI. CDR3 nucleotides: TGTGCCAGCTCACCTCGGGACAGCAGCTCTGGAAACACCATATATTTT. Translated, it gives CASSPRDSSSGNTIYF.

The CDR3 nucleotides are TGTGCCAGCAGCTTAGCAGAAGCGGGGGACAGGGGCATTCAGTACTTC. It is translated as CASSLAEAGDRGIQYF. The chain links TRBV7-9 to TRBJ2-4; 10 bases fit TRBD1. Germline loops: CDR1 SEHNR, CDR2 FQNEAQ (reference sequence). V dropped 0 bases and J dropped 9; count of bases not matched to a gene: 8. This CDR3 is 16 amino acids long.

The CDR3 is CASSLGVLGEKLFF. The CDR3 DNA is TGTGCCAGCAGCTTGGGGGTTTTAGGGGAAAAACTGTTTTTT. V usage is TRBV5-5 and J usage is TRBJ1-4; D gene uncertain. This CDR3 comprises 14 residues. CDR1 SGHKS and CDR2 YYEKEE come from the germline V gene (reference sequence). Deletions cut 0 bases from V and 8 bases from J, with 11 bases between.

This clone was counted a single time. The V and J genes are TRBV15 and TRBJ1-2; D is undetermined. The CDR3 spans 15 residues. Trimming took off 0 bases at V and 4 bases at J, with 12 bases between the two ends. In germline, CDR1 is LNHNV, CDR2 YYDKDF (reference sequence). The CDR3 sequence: CATSRDLARPYGYTF. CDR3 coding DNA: TGTGCCACCAGCAGAGATCTGGCCCGTCCCTATGGCTACACCTTC.

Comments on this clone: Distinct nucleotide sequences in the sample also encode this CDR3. In DNA, the CDR3 is TGTGCCAGCAGCGTAGGGAGCTCTGGAAACACCATATATTTT. It is translated as CASSVGSSGNTIYF. The V gene is TRBV9, the J gene TRBJ1-3, with D hard to call. The CDR3 loop spans 14 amino acids. V lost 0 bases, J lost 0 bases, and 4 bases lay in between. The germline V gene encodes CDR1 SGDLS and CDR2 YYNGEE.

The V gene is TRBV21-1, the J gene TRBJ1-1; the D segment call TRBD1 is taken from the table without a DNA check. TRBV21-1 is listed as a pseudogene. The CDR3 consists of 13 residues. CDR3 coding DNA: TGTGCCAGCAGCAAATCATCGAACACTGAAGCTTTCTTT. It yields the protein CASSKSSNTEAFF.

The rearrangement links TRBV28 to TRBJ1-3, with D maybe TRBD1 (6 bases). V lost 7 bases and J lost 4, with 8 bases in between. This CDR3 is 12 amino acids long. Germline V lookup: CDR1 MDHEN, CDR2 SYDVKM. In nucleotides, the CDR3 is TGTGCCAGCAAGGGGACAGGAAACACCATATATTTT. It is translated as CASKGTGNTIYF.